The subject of this entry is one TCR beta chain. Its target is not known. The sample is drawn from a study of cytomegalovirus exposure and HLA in healthy donors. Study-level points and caveats: TCR beta V- and J-gene trimming was later associated with a missense DCLRE1C variant. Reports indicate that TCR beta sequences accurately predicted the HLA-A and HLA-B alleles of most subjects. Most of the TCR beta V segments (in an earlier analysis) were productive either about 90% or about 30% of the time.

PCR primers comprised 60 Vbeta and 13 Jbeta primers. Sequencing used immunoSEQ multiplex PCR; TCRdb keeps in-frame clones, though not all of them. In the table there are around 180,000 clones, roughly 87% of which are singletons. V lost 7 bases, J lost 1 base, and 10 bases lay in between. The germline V gene has CDR1 SGHNT and CDR2 YYREEE (reference sequence). The CDR3 has 13 amino acids. Sequencing was performed on PBMCs. J is TRBJ2-3 and V is TRBV5-4, with D possibly matching TRBD1 (6 bases). This receptor was obtained from a girl in the first two years of life in good health and CMV-seronegative. CDR3 coding DNA: TGTGCCAGCCAACGACAGGGCACAGATACGCAGTATTTT. Translated: CASQRQGTDTQYF.